This is a list of T cell receptor beta chains from one sample in a study of response to subunit inactivated influenza vaccine. TCRdb processed the RT-PCR reads anew with MiXCR; each CDR3 protein has one entry. The sample consists of about 520,000 distinct CDR3 sequences, approximately 7.2% of them appearing once. The material was PBMCs from blood, obtained about 24 months after vaccination. Receptor source: a man aged 50-75 years who received an inactivated influenza vaccine. The CDR3 runs from the conserved cysteine through the conserved F or W. The D gene is left open where the match is weak. Rows give clone size only sometimes, using once, few, many, or a class for an expanded clone.

size	V	D	J	DNA	CDR3
few	TRBV7-2	-	TRBJ2-2	TGTGCCAGCAGCTTAATGGGGACCGGGGAGCTGTTTTTT	CASSLMGTGELFF
many	TRBV5-1	TRBD1	TRBJ2-2	TGCGCCAGCAGCCAAAACAGGGGGCAGAACACCGGGGAGCTGTTTTTT	CASSQNRGQNTGELFF
many	TRBV4-3	-	TRBJ2-1	TGCGCCAGCAGCCTTCAACCCCAGGGCTATGAGCAGTTCTTC	CASSLQPQGYEQFF
few	TRBV10-3	TRBD1	TRBJ2-7	TGTGCCATCAGCAAAGATTGGACAGGGAGCTCCTACGAGCAGTACTTC	CAISKDWTGSSYEQYF
-	TRBV20-1	-	TRBJ2-3	TGCAGTGCACGGACACAAAGCACAGATACGCAGTATTTT	CSARTQSTDTQYF
many	TRBV6-5	-	TRBJ2-1	TGTGCCAGCGGACGTCGGGAGCAGTTCTTC	CASGRREQFF
-	TRBV3-1	TRBD2	TRBJ2-1	TGTGCCAGCAGCCCGGGACTAGGATTACATGAGCAGTTCTTC	CASSPGLGLHEQFF
few	TRBV28	TRBD1	TRBJ2-7	TGTGCCAGCAGCGGCCCCGGACAGGGAGGAGACGAGCAGTACTTC	CASSGPGQGGDEQYF
-	TRBV4-3	-	TRBJ2-3	TGCGCCAGCAGCCAAAACCTGGGGCCACAAGATACGCAGTATTTT	CASSQNLGPQDTQYF
few	TRBV7-2	-	TRBJ2-1	TGTGCCAGCAGCTTAGACAGGGCTAGTAGCGAGCAGTTCTTC	CASSLDRASSEQFF
-	TRBV4-3	-	TRBJ2-3	TGCGCCAGCAGCCAAGATTTCGAAGATACGCAGTATTTT	CASSQDFEDTQYF
many	TRBV10-3	TRBD2	TRBJ2-1	TGTGCCATCAGTGAGTCGAGGACTAGCTCCCCCTCCTACAATGAGCAGTTCTTC	CAISESRTSSPSYNEQFF
few	TRBV5-1	TRBD2	TRBJ2-3	TGCGCCAGCAGCTTGGCCACTAGCGGGTGGGCAGATACGCAGTATTTT	CASSLATSGWADTQYF
few	TRBV11-2	-	TRBJ2-5	TGTGCCAGCAGCTCAAAGGTCGCAGCCGCGGAAGAGACCCAGTACTTC	CASSSKVAAAEETQYF
-	TRBV20-1	-	TRBJ2-7	TGCAGTACCATCGGGCCCGGCTTAGGGAACGAGCAGTACTTC	CSTIGPGLGNEQYF
many	TRBV12-3/TRBV12-4	-	TRBJ2-7	TGTGCCAGCAGTTTCTATCTGGCTCATACGCAGGACGAGCAGTACTTC	CASSFYLAHTQDEQYF
few	TRBV15	-	TRBJ1-1	TGTGCCACCAGCAGAGTGTCCAGGGACACTGAAGCTTTCTTT	CATSRVSRDTEAFF
-	TRBV7-9	-	TRBJ2-6	TGTGCCAGCAGCTTAGGTCGACCGCCTCACGGCCTGACTTTC	CASSLGRPPHGLTF
few	TRBV19	-	TRBJ1-2	TGTGCCACCAGGGTTGCTGGAATTGACTATGGCTACACCTTC	CATRVAGIDYGYTF
many	TRBV5-1	TRBD2	TRBJ2-1	TGCGCCAGCAGCTTGGCCCCACTAGCGGGTGTCAATGAGCAGTTCTTC	CASSLAPLAGVNEQFF
-	TRBV25-1	-	TRBJ2-2	TGTGCCAGCCGCATTTCATCGAACACCGGGGAGCTGTTTTTT	CASRISSNTGELFF
few	TRBV20-1	-	TRBJ1-2	TGCAGTGCCCTGGACAGCTGGGACTATGGCTACACCTTC	CSALDSWDYGYTF
-	TRBV18	-	TRBJ2-3	TGTGCCAGCTCAATAGAGGCAAATACGCAGTATTTT	CASSIEANTQYF
-	TRBV5-6	-	TRBJ2-3	TGTGCCAGCAGCTGGAGAGACGGAGGCACAGATACGCAGTATTTT	CASSWRDGGTDTQYF
few	TRBV20-1	TRBD2	TRBJ2-2	TGCAGTGCTAGAGATTCCCAGCGGGGAATCACCGGGGAGCTGTTTTTT	CSARDSQRGITGELFF
-	TRBV30	-	TRBJ2-1	TGTGCCCGGAGTGGGGGGCACAATGAGCAGTTCTTC	CARSGGHNEQFF
-	TRBV3-1	-	TRBJ1-2	TGTGCCAGCAGCCAGACACAGGGAAACTATGGCTACACCTTC	CASSQTQGNYGYTF
many	TRBV6-1	-	TRBJ2-7	TGTGCCAGCAGTCCCCTAATACCATCTGGGCAGGGAATTGACGAGCAGTACTTC	CASSPLIPSGQGIDEQYF
-	TRBV9	TRBD2	TRBJ2-3	TGTGCCAGCAGCGTAGGGGGTAGCGGGACTTCAGATACGCAGTATTTT	CASSVGGSGTSDTQYF
-	TRBV27	TRBD2	TRBJ2-7	TGTGCCAGCAGCTCCGTGGTAGCGGGAATGTACGAGCAGTACTTC	CASSSVVAGMYEQYF
few	TRBV18	-	TRBJ1-2	TGTGCCAGCTCACCTCCCGGGACGGATGGCTACACCTTC	CASSPPGTDGYTF
-	TRBV6-5	TRBD2	TRBJ2-7	TGTGCCAGCAGTTACCAGCGGGAGCGGTACGAGCAGTACTTC	CASSYQRERYEQYF
-	TRBV19	-	TRBJ1-2	TGTGCCAGTCGAGCGGGCTATGGCTACACCTTC	CASRAGYGYTF
-	TRBV15	TRBD2	TRBJ2-5	TGTGCCACCAGCAGAGGGACTAGCGGGAGGGAAGAGACCCAGTACTTC	CATSRGTSGREETQYF
few	TRBV30	-	TRBJ2-3	TGTGCCTCGGGGAGTGATACGCAGTATTTT	CASGSDTQYF
many	TRBV5-1	-	TRBJ2-1	TGCGCCAGCAGCAATGGGGGACGAGACAATGAGCAGTTCTTC	CASSNGGRDNEQFF
few	TRBV12-3/TRBV12-4	TRBD1	TRBJ2-5	TGTGCCAGCAGCAGGACAGGGGGGACGGAGACCCAGTACTTC	CASSRTGGTETQYF
many	TRBV6-2/TRBV6-3	-	TRBJ2-1	TGTGCCAGCAGCAGGGACAATGAGCAGTTCTTC	CASSRDNEQFF
few	TRBV29-1	TRBD1	TRBJ1-2	TGCAGCGTTGATAAGGGGGCGAGGTATGGCTACACCTTC	CSVDKGARYGYTF
-	TRBV27	TRBD2	TRBJ2-7	TGTGCCAGCAGTTTTATAGCGGGAGGGCCCTCAAACGAGCAGTACTTC	CASSFIAGGPSNEQYF
-	TRBV3-1	-	TRBJ2-7	TGTGCCAGCAGCCAAGAGGCCCCTTGTACCTACGAGCAGTACTTC	CASSQEAPCTYEQYF
few	TRBV7-9	-	TRBJ1-2	TGTGCCAGCAGCTTATTTAGTGGCTATGGCTACACCTTC	CASSLFSGYGYTF